This TCR beta chain was sequenced for a study of blood T cell repertoires in COVID-19. TCRdb's copy holds only in-frame clones and misses some; the assay was immunoSEQ multiplex PCR. The table includes roughly 230,000 clones, approximately 83% detected once. What the recovered Cohort 3 donors had was two negative PCRs, clearance, or symptom resolution. V was pared by 6 bases and J by 11 bases, with 9 bases of the junction left unmatched. Looked up from germline, CDR1 is ENHRY and CDR2 is SYGVKD. The CDR3 has 15 amino acids. What was sequenced was PBMCs or T cells enriched from blood (not recorded which). The chain links TRBV10-3 to TRBJ2-2; 13 nucleotides line up with TRBD2. The receptor comes from an older woman who had recovered from COVID-19. This chain's CDR3 is CAIRGTSGEVGELFF. The DNA for the CDR3 is TGTGCCATCAGGGGGACTAGCGGGGAGGTTGGCGAGCTGTTTTTT.